These 3 T cell receptor beta chains originate from one sample sequenced in a study of blood T cell repertoires in COVID-19. Using immunoSEQ multiplex PCR, the repertoire was profiled, and TCRdb retains in-frame clones only, with some absent. The sample carries approximately 150,000 clones, 75% to 90% recorded once. The sample comprised PBMCs or T cells enriched from blood (not recorded which). These receptors were collected from a woman in her 40s who had been exposed to COVID-19.

V and J are TRBV3-1 (or the pseudogene TRBV3-2) and TRBJ1-2, with D hard to call. The CDR3 has 15 residues. Germline CDR1 and CDR2: LGHDT and YNNKEL (reference sequence). Trimming pared 0 bases from V and 1 base from J, leaving 9 bases between. The CDR3 DNA reads TGTGCCAGCAGCCAAGATCTTTCAGTTAACTATGGCTACACCTTC. Its translation is CASSQDLSVNYGYTF.

V usage is TRBV29-1 and J usage is TRBJ1-2; no definite D call. CDR1 and CDR2 (germline): SQVTM, ANQGSEA. This CDR3 comprises 12 residues. The germline V and J ends were trimmed by 3 bases and 8 bases, with 13 bases remaining between them. CDR3 loop: CSVDEGKHGYTF. CDR3 nucleotide sequence: TGCAGCGTTGATGAGGGTAAACACGGCTACACCTTC.

This sequence joins TRBV20-1 and TRBJ2-7; D possibly corresponds to TRBD2 (5 bases). The CDR3 sequence is 14 residues long. The germline V gene encodes CDR1 DFQATT and CDR2 SNEGSKA (reference sequence). Trimming removed 3 bases at V and 4 bases at J, with 16 bases between. CDR3 region: CSASRADRGYEQYF. The CDR3, as DNA: TGCAGTGCTAGTCGGGCCGATCGGGGTTACGAGCAGTACTTC.